This passage covers 19 T cell receptor beta chains from one sample sequenced in a study of PD-L1 blockade in urothelial cancer. Repertoires were generated with immunoSEQ multiplex PCR, while TCRdb's copy carries only in-frame clones and drops some. Among about 55,000 clones, approximately 80% were seen once, and the ten largest hold approximately 3.3%. The sequences come from PBMCs, collected around atezolizumab (anti-PD-L1) treatment. These receptors were collected from a man aged 70-80 years with urothelial cancer.

This chain connects TRBV7-9 to TRBJ2-1, with 11 positions matching TRBD1. Per the germline V gene, CDR1 is SEHNR and CDR2 is FQNEAQ (reference sequence). Trimming at V came to 4 bases and at J to 4 bases, leaving 3 bases not matched to a gene. The CDR3 has 15 residues. The CDR3 here is CASSSRDRGYNEQFF. The CDR3 DNA reads TGTGCCAGCAGCTCCCGGGACAGGGGGTACAATGAGCAGTTCTTC.

The chain uses TRBV6-5 and TRBJ1-5; D not certain. Germline V lookup: CDR1 MNHEY, CDR2 SVGAGI. Trimming took off 5 bases at V and 2 bases at J, with 13 bases between the two ends. The CDR3 runs 15 residues. Written as DNA, the CDR3 is TGTGCCAGCAGTCCACAGTATTCGGGCAATCAGCCCCAGCATTTT. As protein: CASSPQYSGNQPQHF.

V usage is TRBV12-5 and J usage is TRBJ2-5, with D maybe TRBD1 (5 bases). The CDR3 length is 16 residues. V lost 5 bases and J lost 2, with 18 bases in between. CDR1 is LGHNT, CDR2 FRNRAP, per germline. As DNA, the CDR3 is TGTGCTAGTGGTAAAAACAAGGGGCGCGAACAAGAGACCCAGTACTTC. This gives the protein CASGKNKGREQETQYF. The entire variable domain, with the rest obtained from reference TRBV12-5 and TRBJ2-5, is as follows: DARVTQTPRHKVTEMGQEVTMRCQPILGHNTVFWYRQTMMQGLELLAYFRNRAPLDDSGMPKDRFSAEMPDATLATLKIQPSEPRDSAVYFCASGKNKGREQETQYFGPGTRLLVL.

The chain joins TRBV5-5 to TRBJ2-1; D may be TRBD2 (6 bases). Trimming cost V 3 bases and J 3 bases, with 13 bases left between them. From germline, CDR1 is SGHKS and CDR2 YYEKEE (reference sequence). The CDR3 consists of 15 residues. Here the CDR3 reads CASSYLSGNYNEQFF. The CDR3, as DNA: TGTGCCAGCAGCTACCTTAGCGGTAACTACAATGAGCAGTTCTTC.

CDR3 DNA sequence: TGTGCCAGCAGCCCGGACGGACTAGCGGGAGAGGGCGAGCAGTTCTTC. It codes for CASSPDGLAGEGEQFF. V gene TRBV7-2 combines with J gene TRBJ2-1; TRBD2 aligns across 13 bases. J gave up 10 bases and V 5 bases, and 11 bases lay outside the gene matches. The germline gives CDR1 SGHTA, CDR2 FQGNSA. The CDR3 loop spans 16 amino acids.

V gene TRBV6-9 combines with J gene TRBJ2-4, with D uncertain. Germline V gives CDR1 MNHGY, CDR2 SVAAGI. The CDR3 spans 19 residues. The V and J ends lost 1 base and 0 bases respectively, with 19 bases between them. The CDR3 sequence is CASSYLPGKHSLAKNIQYF. The CDR3 DNA sequence: TGTGCCAGCAGTTATTTACCGGGTAAGCACTCTTTAGCCAAAAACATTCAGTACTTC.

V usage is TRBV6-6 and J usage is TRBJ1-4; 8 positions agree with TRBD1. The length of the CDR3 is 16 residues. Germline lookup yields CDR1 MNHNY and CDR2 SVGAGI (reference sequence). J lost 4 bases, V lost 6 bases, and 10 bases had no gene match. The CDR3 coding sequence is TGTGCCAGCAGCCGGACAGGGAAGACCGGTAATGAAAAACTGTTTTTT. Residues: CASSRTGKTGNEKLFF.

The rearrangement joins TRBV2 to TRBJ1-2; TRBD1 matches at 8 bases. V was pared by 3 bases and J by 5 bases, with 8 bases of the junction left unmatched. Per germline, CDR1 SNHLY and CDR2 FYNNEI. The length of the CDR3 is 15 residues. The CDR3 nucleotides read TGTGCCAGCAGTGAGACAGGGGTGCGAGAGTATGGCTACACCTTC. This sequence encodes CASSETGVREYGYTF.

This clone was counted a few times. V usage is TRBV19 and J usage is TRBJ2-7; TRBD1 matches 10 bases. The CDR3 totals 14 residues. Germline V CDR1 and CDR2: LNHDA, SQIVND (reference sequence). V was clipped by 5 bases and J by 5 bases; unmatched bases: 6. The DNA of the CDR3 is TGTGCCAGTAGTTACGGGACAGGGGACAACGAGCAGTACTTC. Its protein product is CASSYGTGDNEQYF.

This chain joins TRBV7-9 and TRBJ2-1; TRBD2 matches 7 bases. Germline CDR1 and CDR2: SEHNR and FQNEAQ (reference sequence). The CDR3 is made up of 14 amino acids. J was trimmed by 7 bases and V by 3 bases; bases with no gene match: 6. CDR3 sequence: CASSLAGVTNEQFF. The CDR3, as DNA: TGTGCCAGCAGCTTGGCGGGAGTGACAAATGAGCAGTTCTTC.

V usage is TRBV5-1 and J usage is TRBJ2-7, with TRBD2 as a possible D gene (6 bases). Between the trimmed V and J ends, which lost 4 bases and 0 bases, there was a span of 29 bases. Germline values: CDR1 SGHRS, CDR2 YFSETQ. CDR3 size: 20 residues. CDR3 in amino acids: CASSQMGGSRRGHSSYEQYF. CDR3 coding DNA: TGCGCCAGCAGCCAGATGGGGGGATCCCGTCGCGGCCATAGCTCCTACGAGCAGTACTTC.

The V call is TRBV7-2, the J call TRBJ2-5; TRBD2 matches at 8 bases. Germline V lookup: CDR1 SGHTA, CDR2 FQGNSA. The CDR3 runs 15 residues. V gave up 5 bases and J gave up 5 bases; unmatched junction bases: 10. CDR3 in amino acids: CASSPRAGGGETQYF. The CDR3 DNA reads as TGTGCCAGCAGCCCCCGGGCGGGGGGCGGGGAGACCCAGTACTTC.

This clone was observed a handful of times. The chain is built from TRBV4-3 and TRBJ2-2; D perhaps matches TRBD1 (6 bases). Germline lookup yields CDR1 LGHNA and CDR2 YSLEER. The CDR3 runs to 15 residues. The V end lost 4 bases, the J end lost 3 bases, and 12 bases lay between the germline ends. The CDR3: CASSRERTDTGELFF. The CDR3 DNA reads as TGCGCCAGCAGCCGCGAAAGGACAGACACCGGGGAGCTGTTTTTT.

This sequence joins TRBV5-1 and TRBJ2-7; D not certain. CDR1 is SGHRS, CDR2 YFSETQ, per germline. CDR3 length equals 14 residues. Trimming cost V 0 bases and J 6 bases, with 13 bases left between them. CDR3 in amino acids: CASSLEPTAGEQYF. The CDR3, as DNA: TGCGCCAGCAGCTTGGAACCGACTGCCGGCGAGCAGTACTTC.

CDR3 protein: CASSPLAQDQETQYF. The CDR3 coding sequence is TGTGCCAGCTCACCACTAGCGCAGGACCAAGAGACCCAGTACTTC. The chain recombines TRBV18 with TRBJ2-5, with a possible D match to TRBD2 (5 bases). Trimming took 1 base from V and 0 from J, leaving 9 bases between them. The CDR3 extends over 15 amino acids. Germline V gene lookup returns CDR1 KGHSH and CDR2 LQKENI.

This clone was seen only once. The genes are TRBV4-1 and TRBJ2-7, with 11 bases fitting TRBD1. The CDR3 totals 16 residues. V was pared by 4 bases and J by 2 bases, with 7 bases of the junction left unmatched. Germline V gives CDR1 MGHRA, CDR2 YSYEKL. CDR3 DNA: TGCGCCAGCAGCCGGTTAGGACAGGGGGCCCCCTACGAGCAGTACTTC. Protein sequence: CASSRLGQGAPYEQYF.

The chain combines TRBV7-6 with TRBJ1-3; a weak D match, TRBD1 (6 bases). Trimming took off 5 bases at V and 4 bases at J, with 12 bases between the two ends. CDR1 and CDR2 from the germline V gene are SGHVS and FNYEAQ. This CDR3 spans 14 amino acids. The CDR3 DNA is TGTGCCAGCAGCGGGTACAGGGAAGGAAACACCATATATTTT. Protein product: CASSGYREGNTIYF.

Only one count was recorded for this clone. The J gene is TRBJ2-5, the V gene TRBV7-2; TRBD1 matches 9 bases. Trimming removed 4 bases from V and 3 bases from J; junction bases left unmatched: 12. The CDR3 runs 17 residues. CDR1 is SGHTA and CDR2 is FQGNSA in the germline V gene. The CDR3 sequence is CASSSDPKGQGKETQYF. CDR3 DNA sequence: TGTGCCAGCAGCTCCGACCCTAAGGGACAGGGAAAAGAGACCCAGTACTTC. The full variable domain, completed using reference TRBV7-2 and TRBJ2-5, is GAGVSQSPSNKVTEKGKDVELRCDPISGHTALYWYRQSLGQGLEFLIYFQGNSAPDKSGLPSDRFSAERTGGSVSTLTIQRTQQEDSAVYLCASSSDPKGQGKETQYFGPGTRLLVL.

The rearrangement uses TRBV9 and TRBJ2-1; 11 bases match TRBD1. The CDR3 is made up of 16 amino acids. Per the germline V gene, CDR1 is SGDLS and CDR2 is YYNGEE. Germline trimming cut 1 base from V and 6 bases from J; bases unmatched to any gene: 6. The CDR3 region is CASSVNGQGAFNEQFF. The CDR3, as DNA: TGTGCCAGCAGCGTAAACGGACAGGGGGCGTTCAATGAGCAGTTCTTC.